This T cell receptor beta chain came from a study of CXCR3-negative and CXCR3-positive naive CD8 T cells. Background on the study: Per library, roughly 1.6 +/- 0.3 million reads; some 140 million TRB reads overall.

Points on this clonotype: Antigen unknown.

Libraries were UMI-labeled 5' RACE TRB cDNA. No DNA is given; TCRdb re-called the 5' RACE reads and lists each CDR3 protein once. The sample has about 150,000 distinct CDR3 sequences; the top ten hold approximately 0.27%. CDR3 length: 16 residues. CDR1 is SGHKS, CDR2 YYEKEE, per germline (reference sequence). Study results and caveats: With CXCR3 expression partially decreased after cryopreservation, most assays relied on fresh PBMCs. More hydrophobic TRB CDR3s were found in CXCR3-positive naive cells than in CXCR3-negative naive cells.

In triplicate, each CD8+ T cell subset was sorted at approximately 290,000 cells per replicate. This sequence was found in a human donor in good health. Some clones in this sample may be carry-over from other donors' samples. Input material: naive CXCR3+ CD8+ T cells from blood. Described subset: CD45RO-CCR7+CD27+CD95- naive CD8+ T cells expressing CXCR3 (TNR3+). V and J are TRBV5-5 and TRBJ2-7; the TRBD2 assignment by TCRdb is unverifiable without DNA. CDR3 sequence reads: CASSTPTREEGHEQYF.